This T cell receptor (beta chain) was sequenced in a study of spatial heterogeneity in lung cancer (dated by TCRdb to about 2019). With regard to the full study: Beta-chain transcripts were consistently detected in greater numbers than alpha-chain transcripts, which likely reflects a higher abundance of beta-chain transcripts. The study linked features of the TCR repertoire to counts of nonsynonymous mutations, which were determined by whole-exome sequencing of tumor tissue. In the raw uncorrected reads, each unique combination of TCR and UMI appeared more than ten times on average. In tumor regions, TCR transcript counts showed a strong correlation with a T cell transcriptional module score from matched bulk RNA-seq. In non-small cell lung cancer, the study quantitatively compared TCR alpha and beta repertoires across several tumor regions, matched nontumor lung, and blood. At surgery, both alpha and beta chains were TCR-sequenced in about 200 tumor regions, fewer than 85 matched nontumor lung samples and a few dozen PBMC samples.

Study-wide conclusions, independent of this receptor: Confirming at a functional level the hypothesis that regional TCRs recognize regional mutations was considered to require additional single-cell paired TCR alpha and beta sequencing. TCR-seq coverage of tumor T cells was estimated at only about 7% for alpha chains and 12% to 15% for beta chains. A correlation was observed between the number of expanded intratumoral alpha and beta TCRs and the tumor nonsynonymous mutation count. Counts of ubiquitous and regional expanded TCRs correlated with counts of ubiquitous and regional nonsynonymous mutations, respectively.

The time point label, as the study defines it: sample taken at primary tumor resection. Donors were some 67 patients with early-stage, untreated non-small cell lung cancer from the lung TRACERx cohort. Without any cell sorting, TCR sequencing was performed on whole RNA extracted either from tumor and nontumor lung tissue or from cryopreserved PBMC samples. A patient was chosen for TCR sequencing only when enough RNA was available from at least two tumor regions. Before being selected, tumor and adjacent nontumor lung specimens were reviewed by a lung pathologist. To note about this clonotype: The specificity of this receptor is unknown. Qualities for individual bases were not recorded, and no much larger clone is one base off.

The library was built by means of 5' RACE. Sequencing relied on a NextSeq 500. To allow correction of PCR and sequencing errors, the TCR library protocol tagged every TCR cDNA molecule with a unique molecular identifier. In the paper's pipeline: TCR identification, UMI-based error correction and CDR3 extraction were performed with Decombinator tools. Expanded TCRs were defined as those above a frequency of 2 per 1,000, corresponding to the top 1% of the tumor frequency distribution. Expanded tumor TCRs statistically deemed absent (corrected P<0.05) from at least one tumor region were classed as regional, and all other expanded tumor TCRs were classed as ubiquitous. Renyi diversity was calculated using the R vegan package after each repertoire was subsampled 100 times to 5,000 TCRs. CDR3 similarity networks were built from amino acid triplet string-kernel similarity, connecting CDR3s with pairwise similarity above 0.82. Using fastp at Q25 and MiXCR, TCRdb reprocessed the public reads and kept productive beta chains. Rows merge per CDR3 protein into single entries with the most common DNA and genes. TCRdb's processing, not the study's, gives the V and J calls here. For this sample the table gives roughly 9,800 distinct CDR3 sequences, of which under 70% were detected only once. Of the sample, 28% falls within the top ten clones.

This sequence originates from a female donor with early-stage non-small cell lung cancer. Sample: lung tumor tissue, taken at surgery.

Here the CDR3 is given as CASSPTLQGAGATDTQYF. Here is the DNA: TGTGCCAGCTCACCAACGCTACAGGGAGCCGGAGCCACAGATACGCAGTATTTT. The rearranged segments are TRBV18 and TRBJ2-3; a tentative D call is TRBD1 (6 bases match). CDR1 and CDR2 are read off the germline V gene as KGHSH and LQKENI. V is clipped by 2 bases and J by 2 bases, and the sequence between their germline boundaries is 20 bases long. CDR3 length: 18 amino acids, cysteine to phenylalanine. Only the CDR3 region is kept as DNA, spanning 54 bases read in frame from base 1.